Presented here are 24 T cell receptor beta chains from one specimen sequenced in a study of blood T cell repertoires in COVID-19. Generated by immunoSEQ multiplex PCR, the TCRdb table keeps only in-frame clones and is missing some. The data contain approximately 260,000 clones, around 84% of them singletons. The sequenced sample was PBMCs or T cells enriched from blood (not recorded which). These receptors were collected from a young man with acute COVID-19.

The CDR3 region has the DNA TGTGCCAGCTTCCCACGGGACAGTAATGAAAAACTGTTTTTT. Its translation: CASFPRDSNEKLFF. The chain has TRBV7-9 and TRBJ1-4; TRBD1 aligns across 7 bases. CDR3 length equals 14 residues. The V gene's germline CDR1 is SEHNR and CDR2 FQNEAQ (reference sequence). V lost 8 bases to trimming and J lost 4 bases; unmatched junction nucleotides: 7.

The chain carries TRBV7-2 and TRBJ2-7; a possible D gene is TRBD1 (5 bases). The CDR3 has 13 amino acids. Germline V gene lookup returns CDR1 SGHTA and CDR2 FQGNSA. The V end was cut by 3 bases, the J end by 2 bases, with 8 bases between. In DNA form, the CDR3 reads TGTGCCAGCAGCTTCGCAGGGACCTACGAGCAGTACGTC. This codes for CASSFAGTYEQYV.

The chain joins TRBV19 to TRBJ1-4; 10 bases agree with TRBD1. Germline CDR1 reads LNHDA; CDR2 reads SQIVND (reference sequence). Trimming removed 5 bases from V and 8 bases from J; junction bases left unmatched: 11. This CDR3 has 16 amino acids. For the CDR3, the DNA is TGTGCCAGTAGTGCCAGACAGGGGGCCTTATTAGAAAAACTGTTTTTT. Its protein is CASSARQGALLEKLFF.

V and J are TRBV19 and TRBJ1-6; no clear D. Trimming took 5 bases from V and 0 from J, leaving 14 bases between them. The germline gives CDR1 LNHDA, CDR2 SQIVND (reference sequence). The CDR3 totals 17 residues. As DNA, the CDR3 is TGTGCCAGTAGTCCCGACCCCGGGAGCTCCTATAATTCACCCCTCCACTTT. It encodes CASSPDPGSSYNSPLHF.

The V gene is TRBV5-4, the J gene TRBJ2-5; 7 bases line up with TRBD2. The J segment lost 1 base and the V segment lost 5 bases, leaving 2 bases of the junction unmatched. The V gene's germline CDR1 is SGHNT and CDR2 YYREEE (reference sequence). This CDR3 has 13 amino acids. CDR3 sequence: CASRRGFQETQYF. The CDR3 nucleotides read TGTGCCAGCAGGCGGGGGTTCCAAGAGACCCAGTACTTC.

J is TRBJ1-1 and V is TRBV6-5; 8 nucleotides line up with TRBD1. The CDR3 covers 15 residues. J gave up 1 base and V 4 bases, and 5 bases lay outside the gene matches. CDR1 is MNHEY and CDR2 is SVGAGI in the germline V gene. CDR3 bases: TGTGCCAGCAGTTGGACAGGGCCGTCGAACACTGAAGCTTTCTTT. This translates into CASSWTGPSNTEAFF.

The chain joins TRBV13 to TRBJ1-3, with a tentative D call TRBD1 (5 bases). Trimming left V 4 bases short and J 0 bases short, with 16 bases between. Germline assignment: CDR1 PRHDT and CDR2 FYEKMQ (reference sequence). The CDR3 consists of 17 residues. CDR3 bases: TGTGCCAGCAGCTCAGCAAGTCTAGGGGTCTCTGGAAACACCATATATTTT. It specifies CASSSASLGVSGNTIYF.

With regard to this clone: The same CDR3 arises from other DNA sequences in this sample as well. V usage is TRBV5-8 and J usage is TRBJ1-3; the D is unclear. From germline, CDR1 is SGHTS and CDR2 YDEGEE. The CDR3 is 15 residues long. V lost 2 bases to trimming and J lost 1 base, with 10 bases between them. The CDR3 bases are TGTGCCAGCAGCTTAGATTCGCTATCTGGAAACACCATATATTTT. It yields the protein CASSLDSLSGNTIYF.

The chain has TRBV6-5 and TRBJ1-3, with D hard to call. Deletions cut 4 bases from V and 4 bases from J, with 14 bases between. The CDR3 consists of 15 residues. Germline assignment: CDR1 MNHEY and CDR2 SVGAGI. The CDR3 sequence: CASSLQLPPGNTIYF. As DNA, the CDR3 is TGTGCCAGCAGTTTACAGCTCCCCCCAGGAAACACCATATATTTT.

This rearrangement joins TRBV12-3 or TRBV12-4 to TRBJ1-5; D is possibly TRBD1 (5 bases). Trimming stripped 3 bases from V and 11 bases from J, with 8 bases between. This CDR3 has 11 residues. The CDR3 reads CASSFSGAQHF. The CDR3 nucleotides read TGTGCCAGCAGTTTTTCGGGGGCCCAGCATTTT.

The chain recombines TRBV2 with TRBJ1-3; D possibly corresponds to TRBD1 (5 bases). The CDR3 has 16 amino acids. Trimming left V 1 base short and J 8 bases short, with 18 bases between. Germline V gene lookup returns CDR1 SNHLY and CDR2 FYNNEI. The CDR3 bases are TGTGCCAGCAGTGAAGGTCCTCCCAGGGCTGCGGACACCATATATTTT. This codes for CASSEGPPRAADTIYF.

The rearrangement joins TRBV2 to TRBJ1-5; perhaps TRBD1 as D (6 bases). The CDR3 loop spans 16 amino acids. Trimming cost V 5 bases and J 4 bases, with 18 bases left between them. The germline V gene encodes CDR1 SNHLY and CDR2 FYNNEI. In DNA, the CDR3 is TGTGCCAGCAGTACAACAGGGAATCCCTCGAATCAGCCCCAGCATTTT. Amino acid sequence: CASSTTGNPSNQPQHF.

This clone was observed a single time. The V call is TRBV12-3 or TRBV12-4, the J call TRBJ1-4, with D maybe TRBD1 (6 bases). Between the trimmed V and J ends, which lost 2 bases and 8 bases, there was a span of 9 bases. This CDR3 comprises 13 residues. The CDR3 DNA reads TGTGCCAGCAGTTTAAGGACAGCCGAAAAACTGTTTTTT. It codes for CASSLRTAEKLFF.

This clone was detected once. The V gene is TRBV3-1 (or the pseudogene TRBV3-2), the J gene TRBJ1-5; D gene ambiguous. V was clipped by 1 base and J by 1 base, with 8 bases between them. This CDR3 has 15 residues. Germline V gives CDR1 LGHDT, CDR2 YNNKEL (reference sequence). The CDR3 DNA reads TGTGCCAGCAGCCAAGTCCCCCAGAGCAATCAGCCCCAGCATTTT. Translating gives CASSQVPQSNQPQHF.

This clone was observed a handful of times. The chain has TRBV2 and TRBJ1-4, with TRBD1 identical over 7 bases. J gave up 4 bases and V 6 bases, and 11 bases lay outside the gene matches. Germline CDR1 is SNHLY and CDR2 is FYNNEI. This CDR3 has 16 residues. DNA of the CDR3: TGTGCCAGCAGGGATAGGGCCGGGACAGTTAATGAAAAACTGTTTTTT. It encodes CASRDRAGTVNEKLFF.

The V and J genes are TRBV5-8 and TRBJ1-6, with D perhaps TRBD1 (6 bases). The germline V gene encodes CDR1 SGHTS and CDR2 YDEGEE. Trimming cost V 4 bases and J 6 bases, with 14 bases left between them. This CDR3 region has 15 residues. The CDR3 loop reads CASSQAGASNSPLHF. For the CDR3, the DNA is TGTGCCAGCAGCCAAGCAGGGGCGAGTAATTCACCCCTCCACTTT.

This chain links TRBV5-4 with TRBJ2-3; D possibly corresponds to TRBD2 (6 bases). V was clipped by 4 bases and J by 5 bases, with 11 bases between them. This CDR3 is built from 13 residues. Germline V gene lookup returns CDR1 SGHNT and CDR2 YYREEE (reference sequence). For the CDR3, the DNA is TGTGCCAGCAGCCCCCCGGGGGAAGATACGCAGTATTTT. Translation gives CASSPPGEDTQYF.

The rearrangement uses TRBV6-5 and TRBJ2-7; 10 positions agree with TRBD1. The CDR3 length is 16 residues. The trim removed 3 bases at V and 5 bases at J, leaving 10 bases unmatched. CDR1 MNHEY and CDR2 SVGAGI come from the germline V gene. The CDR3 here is CASSYSGTGEMNEQYV. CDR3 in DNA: TGTGCCAGCAGTTATTCCGGGACAGGGGAGATGAACGAGCAGTACGTC.

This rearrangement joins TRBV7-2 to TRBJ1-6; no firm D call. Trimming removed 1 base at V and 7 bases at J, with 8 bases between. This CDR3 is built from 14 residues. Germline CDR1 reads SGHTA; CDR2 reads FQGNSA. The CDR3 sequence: CASSLGPGNSPLHF. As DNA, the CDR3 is TGTGCCAGCAGCTTAGGCCCCGGGAATTCACCCCTCCACTTT.

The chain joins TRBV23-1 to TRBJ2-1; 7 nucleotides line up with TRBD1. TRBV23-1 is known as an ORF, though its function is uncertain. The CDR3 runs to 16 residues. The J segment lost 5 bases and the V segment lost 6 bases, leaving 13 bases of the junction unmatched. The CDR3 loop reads CASSPLQGFEDNEQFF. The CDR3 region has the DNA TGCGCCAGCAGCCCACTACAGGGGTTTGAGGACAATGAGCAGTTCTTC.

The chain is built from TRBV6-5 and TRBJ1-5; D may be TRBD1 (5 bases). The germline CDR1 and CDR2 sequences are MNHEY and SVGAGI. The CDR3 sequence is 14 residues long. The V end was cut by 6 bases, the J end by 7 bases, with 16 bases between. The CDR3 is CASRDTGIRQPQHF. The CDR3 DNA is TGTGCCAGCAGGGACACCGGTATAAGGCAGCCCCAGCATTTT.

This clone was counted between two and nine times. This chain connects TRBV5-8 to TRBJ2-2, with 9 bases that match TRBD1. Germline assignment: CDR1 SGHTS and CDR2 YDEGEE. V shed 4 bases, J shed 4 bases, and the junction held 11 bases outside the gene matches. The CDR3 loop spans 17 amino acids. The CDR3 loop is CASSEGPGQGSTGELFF. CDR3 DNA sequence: TGTGCCAGCAGCGAGGGTCCGGGACAGGGTTCCACCGGGGAGCTGTTTTTT.

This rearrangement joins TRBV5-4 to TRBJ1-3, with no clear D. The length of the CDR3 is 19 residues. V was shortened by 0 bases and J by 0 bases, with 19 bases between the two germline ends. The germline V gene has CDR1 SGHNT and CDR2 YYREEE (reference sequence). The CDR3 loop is CASSLVGRAASSSGNTIYF. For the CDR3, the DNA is TGTGCCAGCAGCTTGGTTGGGCGGGCTGCTTCGAGCTCTGGAAACACCATATATTTT.

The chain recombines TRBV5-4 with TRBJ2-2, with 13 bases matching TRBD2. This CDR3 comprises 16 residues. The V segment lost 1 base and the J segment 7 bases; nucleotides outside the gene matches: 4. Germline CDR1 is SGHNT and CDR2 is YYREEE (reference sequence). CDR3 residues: CASSLRLAGGGGELFF. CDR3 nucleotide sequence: TGTGCCAGCAGCTTGCGACTAGCGGGGGGCGGCGGGGAGCTGTTTTTT. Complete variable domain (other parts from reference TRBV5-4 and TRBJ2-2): ETGVTQSPTHLIKTRGQQVTLRCSSQSGHNTVSWYQQALGQGPQFIFQYYREEENGRGNFPPRFSGLQFPNYSSELNVNALELDDSALYLCASSLRLAGGGGELFFGEGSRLTVL.